This T cell receptor beta chain was documented in a study of Graves' ophthalmopathy and Graves' hyperthyroidism. TCR beta CDR3 regions were amplified from RNA transcripts. Scientists carried out first-round RT-PCR using HTBI primers and then a second-round multiplex PCR. TCRdb processed the multiplex PCR reads anew with MiXCR; each CDR3 protein has one entry. The data show about 660,000 distinct CDR3 sequences, with 35% to 50% seen just once and 2.5% to 3.5% held by the top ten. On this clonotype itself: This could be a read error, since a much larger clone is one nucleotide away.

Trimming cost V 2 bases and J 5 bases, with 11 bases left between them. Germline V gives CDR1 SGHDT, CDR2 YYEEEE. The CDR3 extends over 14 amino acids. Sequenced: peripheral blood. The chain uses TRBV5-6 and TRBJ1-5; D not certain. This clonotype originated in an adult man with Graves' ophthalmopathy. The CDR3 nucleotides read TGTGCCAGCAGCTTTGCCAACAGTTATCAGCCCCAGCATTTT. It specifies CASSFANSYQPQHF.